This is a list of T cell receptor beta chains from one sample in a study of blood T cell repertoires in COVID-19. The assay was immunoSEQ multiplex PCR, and TCRdb's table has in-frame clones only and misses some. The sample includes approximately 97,000 clones, just under 85% of them seen just once. Sequenced sample: peripheral blood. All receptors derive from a man aged 35 to 55 with active or convalescent COVID-19. Both conserved end residues are part of each CDR3. The D gene is left open where the match is weak. The size entry is marked missing in some rows and otherwise reads once, few, many or a size class.

>TRBJ1-1|TRBD1|TRBV6-1|.
TGTGCCAGCAGTGGACCCCAGGGGGCGGATAACACTGAAGCTTTCTTT
CASSGPQGADNTEAFF
>TRBJ1-4|.|TRBV15|.
TGTGCCACCAGCAGAGATGGGACTGACAGAAAACTGTTTTTT
CATSRDGTDRKLFF
>TRBJ2-7|TRBD1|TRBV7-2|.
TGTGCCAGCAGCGCGAAGGGACAGGGGAGGTCCGAGCAGTACTTC
CASSAKGQGRSEQYF
>TRBJ2-7|.|TRBV7-2|.
TGTGCCAGCAGCGCAGCCTACGAGCAGTACTTC
CASSAAYEQYF
>TRBJ1-1|.|TRBV5-1|.
TGCGCCAGCAGCCCTGGCGTCCAGGGCATGAACACTGAAGCTTTCTTT
CASSPGVQGMNTEAFF
>TRBJ2-5|.|TRBV5-4|.
TGTGCCAGCAGCTTGGCCGGCGGAAAAGAGACCCAGTACTTC
CASSLAGGKETQYF
>TRBJ1-3|.|TRBV7-2|.
TGTGCCAGCAGCTTAATTCCCCTATCGGGGGCTGGAAACACCATATATTTT
CASSLIPLSGAGNTIYF
>TRBJ2-3|TRBD2|TRBV5-5|.
TGTGCCAGCAGCTTTCGCGAATCGGGGGGAAGCACAGATACGCAGTATTTT
CASSFRESGGSTDTQYF
>TRBJ2-7|.|TRBV5-1|.
TGCGCCAGCAGCTTCCTACCGGGACACCAGTTGTACGAGCAGTACTTC
CASSFLPGHQLYEQYF
>TRBJ1-2|TRBD1|TRBV12-3/TRBV12-4|once
TGTGCCAGCAGGGACAGGGCGGGCTATGGCTACACCTTC
CASRDRAGYGYTF
>TRBJ1-1|.|TRBV10-1|.
TGCGCCAGCACCCCAGGGCCAAGTGGCCTGAACACTGAAGCTTTCTTT
CASTPGPSGLNTEAFF
>TRBJ1-2|.|TRBV12-5|once
TGTGCTAGCGGCCGGGACACCGTAAACTATGGCTACACCTTC
CASGRDTVNYGYTF
>TRBJ2-1|.|TRBV3-1/TRBV3-2|.
TGTGCCAGCAGCCTCGGACAGGAGCAGTTCTTC
CASSLGQEQFF
>TRBJ2-2|TRBD1|TRBV6-5|.
TGTGCCATCCGACAGGGTAGCGGGGAGCTGTTTTTT
CAIRQGSGELFF
>TRBJ1-4|.|TRBV5-1|.
TGCGCCAGCAGCTTGGCCGTGACTGGGGGCGAGGGTGAAAAACTGTTTTTT
CASSLAVTGGEGEKLFF
>TRBJ2-7|.|TRBV9|.
TGTGCCAGCAGCCCTCTAAGGGACACGTTCTACGAGCAGTACTTC
CASSPLRDTFYEQYF
>TRBJ2-7|.|TRBV14|.
TGTGCCAGCAGCCAAGGAGGAGCCTATTCCTACGAGCAGTACTTC
CASSQGGAYSYEQYF
>TRBJ2-2|.|TRBV19|.
TGTGCCAGTAGTATTGTAATAGCCGGGGAGCTGTTTTTT
CASSIVIAGELFF
>TRBJ2-3|TRBD1|TRBV10-3|.
TGTGCCGTCGGGGACAGGACTACAGATACGCAGTATTTT
CAVGDRTTDTQYF
>TRBJ2-1|.|TRBV6-2/TRBV6-3|.
TGTGCCAGCAGTTTCCCTTTAGGCGGGAACAATGAGCAGTTCTTC
CASSFPLGGNNEQFF
>TRBJ1-5|TRBD1|TRBV19|.
TGTGCAACCGGGACAGGGCCTCAGCCCCAGCATTTT
CATGTGPQPQHF
>TRBJ1-2|TRBD1|TRBV28|.
TGTGCCAGCAGCAGGGGGCTGGGCTACACCTTC
CASSRGLGYTF
>TRBJ1-4|.|TRBV12-3/TRBV12-4|.
TGTGCCAGCAGTTTAAACCGGAATGAAAAACTGTTTTTT
CASSLNRNEKLFF
>TRBJ1-3|.|TRBV6-1|.
TGTGCCAGCAGTGAAGTGGCGTCAGGCTCTGGAAACACCATATATTTT
CASSEVASGSGNTIYF
>TRBJ1-1|.|TRBV5-1|.
TGCGCCAGCAAACCAGGTAGTGAAACTGAAGCTTTCTTT
CASKPGSETEAFF
>TRBJ2-6|TRBD1|TRBV4-3|.
TGCGCCAGCAGCCAAGATCCGAACAGGGGGACCAACGTCCTGACTTTC
CASSQDPNRGTNVLTF
>TRBJ2-7|.|TRBV11-2|.
TGTGCCAGCAGCTCGTGGGACAATGGGTACGAGCAGTACTTC
CASSSWDNGYEQYF
>TRBJ1-1|TRBD1|TRBV18|once
TGTGCCAGCTCTACAGGGGGGAATACTGAAGCTTTCTTT
CASSTGGNTEAFF
>TRBJ1-2|TRBD1|TRBV30|.
TGTGCCTGGAATGACAGGGGTAACTATGGCTACACCTTC
CAWNDRGNYGYTF
>TRBJ2-7|.|TRBV5-1|.
TGCGCCAGCAGCCCTGAGTCCCTCTCCTACGAGCAGTACTTC
CASSPESLSYEQYF
>TRBJ1-1|.|TRBV3-1/TRBV3-2|.
TGTGCCAGCAGCCACCCCCCCGGCACTGAAGCTTTCTTT
CASSHPPGTEAFF
>TRBJ2-1|TRBD2|TRBV7-2|.
TGTGCCAGCATCCCGGGGGGTCCCTACAATGAGCAGTTCTTC
CASIPGGPYNEQFF
>TRBJ2-7|.|TRBV19|.
TGTGCCAGTAGTACCTCGCCGGACAGTACCTACGAGCAGTACTTC
CASSTSPDSTYEQYF
>TRBJ2-1|TRBD2|TRBV7-7|.
TGTGCTAGCAGCTTAGATCGGGGGGTCGGGAATGAGCAGTTCTTC
CASSLDRGVGNEQFF
>TRBJ2-7|TRBD1|TRBV6-2/TRBV6-3|.
TGTGCCAGCAGTTCCCCGACAGGGGGCGGGTACGAGCAGTACTTC
CASSSPTGGGYEQYF
>TRBJ1-1|.|TRBV5-1|.
TGCGCCAGCAGCTTGGCCGCAGGGCTAAGCACTGAAGCTTTCTTT
CASSLAAGLSTEAFF
>TRBJ2-1|.|TRBV7-2|few
TGTGCCAGCAGCTTAGCGACGGGCAATGAGCAGTTCTTC
CASSLATGNEQFF
>TRBJ2-2|TRBD2|TRBV7-3|.
TGTGCCAGCAGCTTAATTGGGACTAGCCTACCCGGGGAGCTGTTTTTT
CASSLIGTSLPGELFF
>TRBJ1-4|TRBD1|TRBV19|.
TGTGCCACCAGGGGGGTCTTTCCAACTAATGAAAAACTGTTTTTT
CATRGVFPTNEKLFF
>TRBJ1-3|.|TRBV6-5|.
TGTGCCAGCAGCCAGGGGTCCGGAAACACCATATATTTT
CASSQGSGNTIYF
>TRBJ2-7|TRBD1|TRBV6-5|.
TGTGCCAGCAGGGGACAGGGGGCTTGGCGCGAGCAGTACTTC
CASRGQGAWREQYF
>TRBJ2-3|TRBD2|TRBV18|.
TGTGCCAGCCTCCTAGCGGGGGGGCCAACAGATACGCAGTATTTT
CASLLAGGPTDTQYF
>TRBJ1-6|TRBD1|TRBV25-1|.
TGTGCCAGCAGCTTATCAGGGGGTCTCCCATACCACTTT
CASSLSGGLPYHF
>TRBJ2-4|.|TRBV5-6|once
TGTGCCAGCAGCTTGGTCACTCTAGCCAAAAACATTCAGTACTTC
CASSLVTLAKNIQYF
>TRBJ1-2|.|TRBV7-9|.
TGTGCCAGCAGCCTACCCGGGACACTCTATGGCTACACCTTC
CASSLPGTLYGYTF
>TRBJ1-2|.|TRBV6-5|few
TGTGCCAGCAATTCTTTCTCCCTCTATGGCTACACCTTC
CASNSFSLYGYTF
>TRBJ2-1|TRBD1|TRBV29-1|.
TGCAGCGTGTTTCTTGGGGACAGGGTGACCAATGAGCAGTTCTTC
CSVFLGDRVTNEQFF
>TRBJ2-3|TRBD2|TRBV14|.
TGTGCCAGCAGCCACCGGCAGCGGGACACAGATACGCAGTATTTT
CASSHRQRDTDTQYF
>TRBJ2-7|TRBD1|TRBV19|.
TGTGCCAGTAGTACCGCTCCCGGGACAGGGAACTACGAGCAGTACTTC
CASSTAPGTGNYEQYF
>TRBJ2-2|.|TRBV7-2|.
TGTGCCAGCAGCTGGACAGCGGGGCCTTCCGGGGAGCTGTTTTTT
CASSWTAGPSGELFF